This entry features one TCR beta chain sequence. The CDR3 is 14 residues long. Trimming took 5 bases from V and 0 from J, leaving 8 bases between them. Tagging with unique molecular identifiers was applied to individual cDNA molecules. TCRdb re-called the 5' RACE reads through MiXCR, storing one row per CDR3 protein. The sample holds tens of thousands of distinct CDR3 sequences, approximately 8.9% seen once. This sample is drawn from a study of early T cells in non-severe SARS-CoV-2 infection. The chain joins TRBV12-3 or TRBV12-4 to TRBJ1-5; D uncertain. Sequencing input: whole blood. This TCR came from an adult who was a healthcare worker with PCR-confirmed SARS-CoV-2 infection or an uninfected control (not recorded which). The CDR3 sequence: CASSPQASNQPQHF. The CDR3 DNA sequence: TGTGCCAGCAGTCCACAAGCTAGCAATCAGCCCCAGCATTTT.